These T cell receptor delta chains were read from a single sample in a study of Vδ1+ human thymocytes. TCRdb re-processed the multiplex PCR reads via CATT. The profile shows roughly 76,000 delta-chain clones, 30% to 45% of them singletons. What was sequenced was Vdelta1+ gamma-delta thymocytes from the thymus. The receptors shown here come from a boy younger than two who had congenital heart surgery. Each CDR3 is given with its conserved first and last residue. The D gene is left open where the match is weak. Expanded clones get a size class; other rows say once, few or many, or leave the size out.

abundance	v_gene	d_gene	j_gene	CDR3aa	CDR3nt
few	TRDV1	TRDD2	TRDJ1	CALGEPKPSYELTLLPYVDKLIF	TGTGCTCTTGGGGAACCGAAACCTTCCTACGAACTCACTCTCCTCCCGTACGTCGATAAACTCATCTTT
NA	TRDV1	TRDD3	TRDJ1	CALGSHPYWGMIGDKLIF	TGTGCTCTCGGTTCCCATCCGTACTGGGGGATGATTGGCGATAAACTCATCTTT
few	TRDV1	TRDD3	TRDJ1	CALGEFESGGYRDTDKLIF	TGTGCTCTTGGGGAATTCGAATCTGGGGGATACAGGGACACCGATAAACTCATCTTT
NA	TRDV1	TRDD3	TRDJ1	CALGEGAVRGPTGVRSQRLIF	TGTGCTCTTGGGGAGGGGGCGGTACGGGGCCCCACTGGGGTCCGGTCTCAACGACTCATCTTT
NA	TRDV1	TRDD3	TRDJ1	CALGVYPYSPPTGGYAGAWCTDKLIF	TGTGCTCTTGGGGTTTACCCGTATAGCCCGCCGACGGGGGGATACGCAGGGGCTTGGTGTACCGATAAACTCATCTTT
NA	TRDV1	NA	TRDJ1	CALGDYGDKLIF	TGTGCTCTTGGGGACTACGGAGATAAACTCATCTTT
NA	TRDV1	NA	TRDJ1	CALGEAMYPYKGGTRPYTDKLIF	TGTGCTCTTGGGGAAGCTATGTACCCCTACAAAGGTGGGACCCGACCGTACACCGATAAACTCATCTTT
NA	TRDV1	TRDD3	TRDJ1	CALGELRSPDTGGYDWNGHTGSDKLIF	TGTGCTCTTGGGGAACTCAGGTCCCCCGATACTGGGGGATACGATTGGAACGGTCACACCGGCTCCGATAAACTCATCTTT
few	TRDV1	NA	TRDJ1	CALGHAGSGIPHTDKLIF	TGTGCTCTTGGTCATGCTGGGTCGGGGATCCCCCACACCGATAAACTCATCTTT
few	TRDV1	NA	TRDJ1	CALGELGCRYTDKLIF	TGTGCTCTTGGGGAACTAGGCTGTCGGTACACCGATAAACTCATCTTT
few	TRDV1	TRDD3	TRDJ1	CALGESWLSLLAWGVAYTDKLIF	TGTGCTCTTGGGGAAAGCTGGCTATCCCTACTGGCCTGGGGGGTAGCGTACACCGATAAACTCATCTTT
NA	TRDV1	TRDD3	TRDJ1	CALGESPSAQMGTPRSGGYTDKLIF	TGTGCTCTTGGGGAAAGTCCCTCCGCCCAGATGGGAACACCTAGGAGCGGGGGATACACCGATAAACTCATCTTT
NA	TRDV1	NA	TRDJ1	CALGELFLRGAGDNLIWSPTDKLIF	TGTGCTCTTGGGGAACTATTCCTACGTGGGGCTGGGGACAACCTCATCTGGAGCCCCACCGATAAACTCATCTTT
NA	TRDV3	NA	TRDJ1	CAFGVSYFWGKNTDKLIF	TGTGCCTTCGGGGTTTCCTACTTTTGGGGGAAGAACACCGATAAACTCATCTTT
once	TRDV1	TRDD3	TRDJ1	CALGESVPNNTGDDKLIF	TGTGCTCTTGGGGAATCGGTTCCCAATAACACTGGGGACGATAAACTCATCTTT
NA	TRDV1	TRDD3	TRDJ1	CALGDPTWGIRGTDKLIF	TGTGCTCTTGGGGATCCTACCTGGGGGATTCGGGGGACCGATAAACTCATCTTT
NA	TRDV1	TRDD3	TRDJ1	CALGEPASFLPWGIRSTDKLIF	TGTGCTCTTGGGGAACCCGCCTCTTTCCTACCGTGGGGGATACGGTCCACCGATAAACTCATCTTT
NA	TRDV1	TRDD3	TRDJ1	CALGELIAPSRPNWGLLYTDKLIF	TGTGCTCTTGGGGAACTAATCGCCCCTTCCCGCCCTAACTGGGGGTTATTGTACACCGATAAACTCATCTTT
NA	TRDV1	TRDD2	TRDJ1	CALGGFLRWGGDKLIF	TGTGCTCTTGGGGGTTTCCTACGTTGGGGAGGGGATAAACTCATCTTT
NA	TRDV1	TRDD3	TRDJ1	CALGELFLLPQVLGDTYTDKLIF	TGTGCTCTTGGGGAACTTTTTCTCCTACCCCAAGTCCTGGGGGATACTTACACCGATAAACTCATCTTT
few	TRDV1	NA	TRDJ1	CALGELRGTAYTDKLIF	TGTGCTCTTGGGGAACTGAGGGGGACGGCTTACACCGATAAACTCATCTTT
NA	TRDV1	NA	TRDJ1	CALGSPVRYTDKLIF	TGTGCTCTTGGGTCTCCAGTTCGATACACCGATAAACTCATCTTT
few	TRDV1	NA	TRDJ1	CALGERLYTDKLIF	TGTGCTCTTGGGGAACGGCTTTACACCGATAAACTCATCTTT
NA	TRDV1	TRDD3	TRDJ1	CALGESFPHWGIFLDDKLIF	TGTGCTCTTGGGGAATCTTTCCCTCACTGGGGGATATTTTTAGACGATAAACTCATCTTT
NA	TRDV1	NA	TRDJ1	CALGEYTSGGTTVVFHKLIF	TGTGCTCTTGGGGAATACACCTCCGGGGGGACTACTGTCGTCTTCCATAAACTCATCTTT
NA	TRDV1	NA	TRDJ1	CALGEITLHLLYENRLIF	TGTGCTCTTGGGGAAATTACCTTGCACCTACTGTATGAGAACAGACTCATCTTT
NA	TRDV1	TRDD3	TRDJ1	CALGEPLGAFKLIF	TGTGCTCTTGGGGAACCCCTGGGGGCATTTAAACTCATCTTT
NA	TRDV1	NA	TRDJ2	CALGAYLPSGGTAQLFF	TGTGCTCTTGGGGCCTACCTCCCCTCGGGAGGGACAGCACAACTCTTCTTT
NA	TRDV1	TRDD3	TRDJ1	CALGGLFLWGIRGDHFTDKLIF	TGTGCTCTTGGGGGACTTTTCCTCTGGGGGATACGGGGGGACCACTTCACCGATAAACTCATCTTT
NA	TRDV1	TRDD3	TRDJ1	CALGELELYGGDWGTTKLIF	TGTGCTCTTGGGGAACTAGAACTCTACGGGGGGGACTGGGGGACCACCAAACTCATCTTT
NA	TRDV1	TRDD3	TRDJ1	CALRTPSGDTTDKLIF	TGTGCTCTTCGGACTCCCTCGGGGGATACAACCGATAAACTCATCTTT
NA	TRDV1	TRDD3	TRDJ1	CALGDLLGVPPCDKLIF	TGTGCTCTTGGGGACCTACTGGGGGTTCCCCCTTGCGATAAACTCATCTTT
NA	TRDV1	TRDD3	TRDJ1	CALGEVGTTRVGGYASDKLIF	TGTGCTCTTGGGGAAGTCGGTACCACGAGGGTTGGGGGATACGCCAGCGATAAACTCATCTTT
NA	TRDV1	NA	TRDJ1	CALGDPRLPHTGETYTDKLIF	TGTGCTCTTGGGGACCCTCGTCTTCCTCACACTGGGGAAACGTACACCGATAAACTCATCTTT
NA	TRDV1	TRDD3	TRDJ1	CALGREGTGGYPDSEQDQLIF	TGTGCTCTTGGGAGGGAGGGAACTGGGGGATACCCAGACTCAGAACAAGACCAACTCATCTTT
few	TRDV1	TRDD3	TRDJ1	CALGDLNGSTGDTPYTDKLIF	TGTGCTCTTGGGGATCTGAATGGATCTACTGGGGATACGCCGTACACCGATAAACTCATCTTT
NA	TRDV1	NA	TRDJ1	CALGERASITPSGYRPDKLIF	TGTGCTCTTGGGGAACGTGCTTCCATCACCCCCTCTGGCTACAGACCCGATAAACTCATCTTT
few	TRDV1	TRDD3	TRDJ1	CALGESGHTYWGIRSDVDKLIF	TGTGCTCTTGGGGAGTCAGGCCACACCTACTGGGGGATAAGGTCCGACGTCGATAAACTCATCTTT
few	TRDV1	TRDD3	TRDJ1	CALGELWAFPLGAGGCRADKLIF	TGTGCTCTTGGGGAACTTTGGGCCTTCCCTCTGGGAGCTGGGGGATGCCGCGCCGATAAACTCATCTTT
NA	TRDV1	TRDD3	TRDJ1	CALGELVSPGGYGDGPNTDKLIF	TGTGCTCTTGGGGAACTAGTTTCCCCTGGGGGATATGGTGACGGACCCAACACCGATAAACTCATCTTT
few	TRDV1	TRDD3	TRDJ1	CALGDPPGDTPDTDKLIF	TGTGCTCTTGGGGACCCTCCGGGGGATACCCCTGACACCGATAAACTCATCTTT
NA	TRDV1	NA	TRDJ1	CALGELLGGWYTDKLIF	TGTGCTCTTGGGGAACTGTTAGGGGGCTGGTACACCGATAAACTCATCTTT
few	TRDV1	TRDD3	TRDJ1	CALGSYACPKGTGGPSTDKLIF	TGTGCTCTTGGCTCCTATGCATGCCCCAAGGGTACTGGGGGTCCATCAACCGATAAACTCATCTTT
NA	TRDV1	TRDD3	TRDJ1	CALGTPPGGRGRALTDKLIF	TGTGCTCTTGGGACCCCACCTGGGGGCCGCGGGCGGGCCCTCACCGATAAACTCATCTTT
NA	TRDV1	TRDD3	TRDJ1	CALGERFGGGLGDDTDKLIF	TGTGCTCTTGGGGAACGTTTTGGTGGAGGACTGGGGGACGACACCGATAAACTCATCTTT
NA	TRDV1	TRDD3	TRDJ2	CALGERSSTGTGGYRTLTAQLFF	TGTGCTCTTGGGGAACGGTCGTCTACGGGTACTGGGGGATACCGCACTTTGACAGCACAACTCTTCTTT